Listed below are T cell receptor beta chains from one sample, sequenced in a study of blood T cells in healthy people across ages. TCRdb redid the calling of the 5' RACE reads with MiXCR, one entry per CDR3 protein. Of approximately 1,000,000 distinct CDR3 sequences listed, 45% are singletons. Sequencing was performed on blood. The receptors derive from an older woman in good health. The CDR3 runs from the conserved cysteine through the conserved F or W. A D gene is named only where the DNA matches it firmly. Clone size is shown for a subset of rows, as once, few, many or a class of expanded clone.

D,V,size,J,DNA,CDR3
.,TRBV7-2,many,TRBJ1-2,TGTGCCAGCAGCTTAGCAGGGGGTGGCTACACCTTC,CASSLAGGGYTF
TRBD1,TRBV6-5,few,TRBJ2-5,TGTGCCAGCAGTAACCGGGACAGACTTGGGGAGCAGTACTTC,CASSNRDRLGEQYF
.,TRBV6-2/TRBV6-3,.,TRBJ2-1,TGTGCCAGCAGTTACAGAGCGGTCAACGTGGGGGAGCAGTTCTTC,CASSYRAVNVGEQFF
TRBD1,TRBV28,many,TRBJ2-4,TGTGCCAGCAGGCCTACAGGGGGCGGAACCAAAAACATTCAGTACTTC,CASRPTGGGTKNIQYF
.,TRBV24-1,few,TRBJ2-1,TGTGCCACCAGTGCCCCCGGGACACCCGAGCAGTTCTTC,CATSAPGTPEQFF
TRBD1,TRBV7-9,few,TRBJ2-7,TGTGCCAGCAGCCCGCGGACAGGGTTCTACGAGCAGTACTTC,CASSPRTGFYEQYF
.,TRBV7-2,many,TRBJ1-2,TGTGCCAGCAGCTTAAACTGGGCGGATGGCTACACCTTC,CASSLNWADGYTF
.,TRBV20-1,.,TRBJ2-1,TGCAGTGCTAGTTCCCCCAGAAACAATGAGCAGTTCTTC,CSASSPRNNEQFF
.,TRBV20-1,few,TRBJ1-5,TGCAGTGTCCGCGGGACTGATAATCAGCCCCAGCATTTT,CSVRGTDNQPQHF
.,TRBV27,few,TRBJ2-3,TGTGCCAGCAGTCCCTATTCCCCCGGGACTAGCACAGATACGCAGTATTTT,CASSPYSPGTSTDTQYF
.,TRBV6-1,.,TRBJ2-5,TGTGCCAGCAGACTCGGGACACCCCAGGGGACCCAGTACTTC,CASRLGTPQGTQYF
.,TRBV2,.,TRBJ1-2,TGTGCCAGCAGTAGTCCAAACTATGGCTACACCTTC,CASSSPNYGYTF
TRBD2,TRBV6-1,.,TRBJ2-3,TGTGCCAGCAGTGAACTAGCGGGAGTGAAGGGTACGCAGTATTTT,CASSELAGVKGTQYF
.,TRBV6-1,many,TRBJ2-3,TGTGCCAGCACTAGAGGAACCGGGACTTCTACTCCAGATACGCAGTATTTT,CASTRGTGTSTPDTQYF
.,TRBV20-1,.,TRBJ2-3,TGCAGTGCTAGAGACCACCAACTCCCAGATACGCAGTATTTT,CSARDHQLPDTQYF
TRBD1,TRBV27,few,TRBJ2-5,TGTGCCAGCAGTCCAGAGACAGGGGGCGACGAGACCCAGTACTTC,CASSPETGGDETQYF
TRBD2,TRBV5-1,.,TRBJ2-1,TGCGCCAGCAGCCCATCACTAGCGGGAGTAGTACTTGAGCAGTTCTTC,CASSPSLAGVVLEQFF
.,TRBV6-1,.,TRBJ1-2,TGTGCCAGCAGAATGGGGTACTATGGCTACACCTTC,CASRMGYYGYTF
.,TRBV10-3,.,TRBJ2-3,TGTGCCATCAGACAACAGGAGACTTTTACAGATACGCAGTATTTT,CAIRQQETFTDTQYF
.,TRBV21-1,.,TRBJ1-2,TGTGCCAGCCTGCGGACAGGGAGTCCTGGCTACACCTTC,CASLRTGSPGYTF
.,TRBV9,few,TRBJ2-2,TGTGCCAGCAGTCTTCACACCGGGGAGCTGTTTTTT,CASSLHTGELFF
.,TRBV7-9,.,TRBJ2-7,TGTGCCAGCAGCTTAGTACCAGGGCCCGAGCAGTACTTC,CASSLVPGPEQYF
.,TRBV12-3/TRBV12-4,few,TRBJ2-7,TGTGCCAGCAGCCCGATAGACAGCTCCTACGAGCAGTACTTC,CASSPIDSSYEQYF
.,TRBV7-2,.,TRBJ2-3,TGTGCCAGCAGCCCCCGTCCCGGGACGGTCACAGATACGCAGTATTTT,CASSPRPGTVTDTQYF
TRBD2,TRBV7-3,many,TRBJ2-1,TGTGCCAGCAGCCTAGCGGGAGGTCCGCTAGGTAATGAGCAGTTCTTC,CASSLAGGPLGNEQFF
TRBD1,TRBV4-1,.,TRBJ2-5,TGCGCCAGCAGCCAAGATCAGTACGGGACAGGGGGACAAGAGACCCAGTACTTC,CASSQDQYGTGGQETQYF
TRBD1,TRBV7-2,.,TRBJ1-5,TGTGCCAGCAGCCACGGGACAGGTACTCAGCCCCAGCATTTT,CASSHGTGTQPQHF
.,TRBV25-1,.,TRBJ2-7,TGTGCCAGCAGCGAGGAGGGGAGAACAGGGTCTCCTTCACTCGGCACAAATGAGCAGTACTTC,CASSEEGRTGSPSLGTNEQYF
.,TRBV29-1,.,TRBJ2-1,TGCAGCGTTGAAGAAGGGCCGGCCTACGAGCAGTTCTTC,CSVEEGPAYEQFF
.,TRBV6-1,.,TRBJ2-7,TGTGCCAGCAGTGAAGAGGAAAGGTGCGAGCAGTACTTC,CASSEEERCEQYF
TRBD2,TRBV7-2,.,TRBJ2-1,TGTGCCAGCAGCCGCGGGACTAGCGGACCATACAATGAGCAGTTCTTC,CASSRGTSGPYNEQFF
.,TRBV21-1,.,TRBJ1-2,TGTGCCAGCAGCGCCGAGTACAGGGGGCAGCCTAACTATGGCTACACCTTC,CASSAEYRGQPNYGYTF
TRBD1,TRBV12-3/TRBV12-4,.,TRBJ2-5,TGTGCCAGCAGCTCACCGGGACAGGGGCCCCAAGAGACCCAGTACTTC,CASSSPGQGPQETQYF
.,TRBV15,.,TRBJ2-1,TGTGCCACCAGCGGGACTTTCGGGAATGAGCAGTTCTTC,CATSGTFGNEQFF
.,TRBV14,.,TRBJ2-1,TGTGCCAGCAGCCAAGAACGCGGGAAGGTTGAGCAGTTCTTC,CASSQERGKVEQFF
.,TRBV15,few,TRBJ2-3,TGTGCCACCAGCATCTCCGAGGGGGGGGATACGCAGTATTTT,CATSISEGGDTQYF
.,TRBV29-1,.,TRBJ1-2,TGCAGCGTACGGGGGGGCTATGGCTACACCTTC,CSVRGGYGYTF
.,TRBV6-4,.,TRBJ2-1,TGTGCCTGCAGTATCATCTTAGGAAATGAGCAGTTCTTC,CACSIILGNEQFF
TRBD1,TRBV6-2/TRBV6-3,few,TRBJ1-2,TGTGCCAGCAGTTTAGGGACAGGGAGCTATGGCTACACCTTC,CASSLGTGSYGYTF
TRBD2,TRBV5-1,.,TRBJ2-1,TGCGCCAGCAGCTTTAGTTCTAGCGGGAGCTACAATGAGCAGTTCTTC,CASSFSSSGSYNEQFF
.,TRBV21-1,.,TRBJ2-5,TGTGCCAGCAGCAAGGGTGACCAGGGGGCATACAATGAGCAGTACTTC,CASSKGDQGAYNEQYF